The clone carrying this T cell receptor (beta chain) turned up a few times. Its antigen is still unknown. V gave up 3 bases and J gave up 2 bases; unmatched junction bases: 15. Germline lookup yields CDR1 SGHRS and CDR2 YFSETQ. The CDR3 contains 18 residues. This record belongs to a study of OX40 agonist ivuxolimab in advanced cancers. Across the whole study: Ivuxolimab is a fully human IgG2 antibody that activates OX40 (CD134). General observations from the study: Clonal expansion from baseline to week 6 occurred in both CD4+ and CD8+ T cells.

The method was immunoSEQ multiplex PCR; TCRdb's version includes in-frame clones alone and lacks a portion of them. The sample lists approximately 77,000 clones; roughly nine tenths were seen once. The gene calls are TRBV5-1 and TRBJ2-5, with TRBD2 matching over 8 bases. The material was CD4+ or CD8+ T cells sorted from blood, obtained in a trial of the OX40 agonist ivuxolimab. The receptor was derived from an adult with an advanced solid tumor such as melanoma, head and neck, liver or kidney cancer. The chain's CDR3 is CASSYPSGSALRQETQYF. CDR3 nucleotide sequence: TGCGCCAGCAGCTATCCGAGCGGGAGTGCTTTGAGGCAAGAGACCCAGTACTTC.